The 27 T cell receptor beta chains below were found in one sample sequenced in a study of blood T cell repertoires in COVID-19 (TCRdb year 2020). Libraries were constructed by the immunoSEQ multiplex PCR assay. TCRdb holds this immuneACCESS table with in-frame rearrangements only. Some clones are missing; in checked studies, unresolved V genes explain under half, and the rest has no known cause. Within this sample are over 110,000 clones, with 88% of them counted one time only. Clones ranked in the top ten supply around 26% of the sample. Sequenced input: peripheral blood. The receptor source for this set is a human donor in a cohort sampled during active COVID-19.

This clone showed up just once. CDR3 residues: CASSFGAGETGELFF. Here the CDR3 DNA reads TGTGCCAGCAGTTTTGGAGCAGGGGAAACCGGGGAGCTGTTTTTT. This rearrangement joins TRBV27 to TRBJ2-2; the D gene is possibly TRBD1 (6 bases). Germline CDR1 is MNHEY and CDR2 is SMNVEV (reference sequence). Trimming pared 3 bases from V and 5 bases from J, leaving 13 bases between. CDR3 length: 15 residues.

The V and J genes are TRBV19 and TRBJ2-1; 10 bases are a match to TRBD2. Germline CDR1 reads LNHDA; CDR2 reads SQIVND (reference sequence). This CDR3 region has 15 residues. V lost 6 bases and J lost 7; bases outside the gene matches: 9. The CDR3 sequence: CASSRSGGARNEQFF. The CDR3, as DNA: TGTGCCAGTAGCCGAAGCGGGGGGGCCCGAAATGAGCAGTTCTTC. The entire variable domain, with the rest obtained from reference TRBV19 and TRBJ2-1, is as follows: DGGITQSPKYLFRKEGQNVTLSCEQNLNHDAMYWYRQDPGQGLRLIYYSQIVNDFQKGDIAEGYSVSREKKESFPLTVTSAQKNPTAFYLCASSRSGGARNEQFFGPGTRLTVL.

The chain employs TRBV7-8 and TRBJ1-5; 9 bases are a match to TRBD1. Germline lookup yields CDR1 SGHVS and CDR2 FQNEAQ. V shed 4 bases and J 8 bases; nucleotides not matched to a gene: 12. The CDR3 consists of 16 residues. The CDR3 loop is CASSSQGQGFVEPQHF. CDR3 coding DNA: TGTGCCAGCAGCTCTCAGGGACAGGGTTTCGTGGAGCCCCAGCATTTT.

V and J are TRBV4-2 and TRBJ2-3, with 15 nucleotides matching TRBD2. CDR3 length: 18 amino acids. J gave up 0 bases and V 4 bases, and 5 bases lay outside the gene matches. Germline lookup yields CDR1 LGHNA and CDR2 YNFKEQ. For the CDR3, the DNA is TGTGCCAGCAGCCTCAGGACTAGCGGGGGGGCTAGCACAGATACGCAGTATTTT. Translating gives CASSLRTSGGASTDTQYF.

This clone was detected only a few times. The V gene is TRBV30, the J gene TRBJ1-5; 8 nucleotides align to TRBD1. The CDR3 has 15 amino acids. The V gene end was trimmed by 3 bases and the J gene end by 0 bases; junction bases not matched to a gene: 4. Germline CDR1 is GTSNPN and CDR2 is SVGIG (reference sequence). The CDR3 is CAWSAGQASNQPQHF. DNA of the CDR3: TGTGCCTGGAGCGCGGGACAGGCTAGCAATCAGCCCCAGCATTTT.

The V call is TRBV27, the J call TRBJ2-1; 7 nucleotides align to TRBD2. Germline V CDR1 and CDR2: MNHEY, SMNVEV (reference sequence). V shed 6 bases, J shed 0 bases, and the junction held 2 bases outside the gene matches. The CDR3 contains 14 residues. The DNA of the CDR3 is TGTGCCAGCAGGGGAGGGAGCTCCTACAATGAGCAGTTCTTC. Translation: CASRGGSSYNEQFF.

This clone was counted only a few times. The chain recombines TRBV6-1 with TRBJ2-2; D is perhaps TRBD2 (5 bases). Germline V CDR1 and CDR2: MNHNS, SASEGT. V was cut by 2 bases and J by 4 bases, with 11 bases left in between. There are 15 residues in the CDR3. CDR3 region: CASSERRSSTGELFF. CDR3 in DNA: TGTGCCAGCAGTGAAAGGAGGAGTTCCACCGGGGAGCTGTTTTTT.

The chain combines TRBV27 with TRBJ2-7; 9 bases line up with TRBD1. With 0 bases clipped from V and 6 bases from J, the junction kept 3 bases outside the gene matches. The germline CDR1 and CDR2 sequences are MNHEY and SMNVEV (reference sequence). This CDR3 is built from 14 residues. The CDR3 nucleotides are TGTGCCAGCAGTTTATCCCGGACAGGGGTCGAGCAGTACTTC. Encoded protein: CASSLSRTGVEQYF.

A single count supports this clone. The chain employs TRBV15 and TRBJ2-3, with unresolved D. The CDR3 consists of 14 residues. Germline CDR1 reads LNHNV; CDR2 reads YYDKDF (reference sequence). Trimming cost V 0 bases and J 4 bases, with 8 bases left between them. In DNA form, the CDR3 reads TGTGCCACCAGCAGAGATCTGGCCTCAGATACGCAGTATTTT. Translation gives CATSRDLASDTQYF.

The chain employs TRBV10-3 and TRBJ1-2; D may be TRBD1 (5 bases). V was pared by 2 bases and J by 5 bases, with 9 bases between. The CDR3 consists of 13 residues. Germline CDR1 and CDR2: ENHRY and SYGVKD. The CDR3 DNA reads TGTGCCATCAGTGAGACAGGTTCTTATGGCTACACCTTC. This encodes CAISETGSYGYTF.

This clone was picked up one time. The chain recombines TRBV7-2 with TRBJ2-1; TRBD2 matches 11 bases. Germline values: CDR1 SGHTA, CDR2 FQGNSA. Germline trimming cut 1 base from V and 10 bases from J; bases unmatched to any gene: 6. The CDR3 consists of 15 residues. CDR3 residues: CASSLVSGGGREQFF. For the CDR3, the DNA is TGTGCCAGCAGCTTAGTTAGCGGGGGGGGCAGGGAGCAGTTCTTC. Looking up the rest from reference TRBV7-2 and TRBJ2-1 gives the full variable domain: GAGVSQSPSNKVTEKGKDVELRCDPISGHTALYWYRQSLGQGLEFLIYFQGNSAPDKSGLPSDRFSAERTGGSVSTLTIQRTQQEDSAVYLCASSLVSGGGREQFFGPGTRLTVL.

The V call is TRBV25-1, the J call TRBJ1-2, with 7 bases matching TRBD1. V trimming: 5 bases; J trimming: 2 bases; junction bases outside the gene matches: 2. Germline assignment: CDR1 MGHDK and CDR2 SYGVNS. The CDR3 consists of 13 residues. The CDR3 loop is CASSSDRNYGYTF. As DNA, the CDR3 is TGTGCCAGCAGTTCGGACAGGAACTATGGCTACACCTTC.

This clone was counted a few times. This CDR3 is CASSLGDRDNQPQHF. The DNA of the CDR3 is TGCGCCAGCAGCTTGGGTGACAGGGATAATCAGCCCCAGCATTTT. The chain carries TRBV5-1 and TRBJ1-5; the match to TRBD1 covers 7 bases. V lost 0 bases to trimming and J lost 4 bases; unmatched junction nucleotides: 4. This CDR3 comprises 15 residues. Germline CDR1 is SGHRS and CDR2 is YFSETQ.

The rearrangement joins TRBV10-3 to TRBJ2-3, with a tentative D call TRBD2 (6 bases). CDR1 and CDR2 (germline): ENHRY, SYGVKD. Trimming shortened V by 3 bases and J by 5 bases, and 12 bases separated the two germline ends. The length of the CDR3 is 14 residues. The CDR3 region has the DNA TGTGCCATCAGTGAATGGAGGGCCCAAGATACGCAGTATTTT. It specifies CAISEWRAQDTQYF.

The chain carries TRBV19 and TRBJ1-6; possibly TRBD1 for D (5 bases). The CDR3 length is 14 residues. Deletions cut 7 bases from V and 5 bases from J, with 12 bases between. CDR1 is LNHDA and CDR2 is SQIVND in the germline V gene (reference sequence). The CDR3 DNA reads as TGTGCCAGTACCTCGGGACTCAATAATTCACCCCTCCACTTT. This translates into CASTSGLNNSPLHF. The whole variable domain, filled in from reference TRBV19 and TRBJ1-6, reads DGGITQSPKYLFRKEGQNVTLSCEQNLNHDAMYWYRQDPGQGLRLIYYSQIVNDFQKGDIAEGYSVSREKKESFPLTVTSAQKNPTAFYLCASTSGLNNSPLHFGNGTRLTVT.

This chain uses TRBV7-3 with TRBJ2-7, with D tentatively TRBD1 (5 bases). Germline CDR1 reads SGHTA; CDR2 reads FQGTGA. V was trimmed by 5 bases and J by 0 bases, leaving 8 bases between them. The CDR3 runs to 13 residues. The CDR3 nucleotides are TGTGCCAGCAGCCTGACAGCCTCCTACGAGCAGTACTTC. Its protein is CASSLTASYEQYF.

The genes are TRBV5-8 and TRBJ1-1; TRBD1 agrees at 8 bases. Per germline, CDR1 SGHTS and CDR2 YDEGEE. The CDR3 is 15 amino acids. V lost 2 bases, J lost 1 base, and 4 bases stayed unmatched. CDR3 region: CASSLGQGGNTEAFF. The CDR3 nucleotides are TGTGCCAGCAGCTTAGGACAGGGTGGGAACACTGAAGCTTTCTTT.

CDR3 amino acids: CASSLWDRGHEQYF. The CDR3 nucleotides are TGTGCCAGCAGCCTCTGGGACAGGGGGCACGAGCAGTACTTC. V and J are TRBV9 and TRBJ2-7; 12 positions agree with TRBD1. The CDR3 is 14 amino acids. V lost 4 bases, J lost 5 bases, and 4 bases stayed unmatched. Germline CDR1 reads SGDLS; CDR2 reads YYNGEE.

The chain employs TRBV4-3 and TRBJ2-1, with 10 positions matching TRBD2. The V gene end was trimmed by 2 bases and the J gene end by 10 bases; junction bases not matched to a gene: 14. Germline V gene sequence: CDR1 LGHNA, CDR2 YSLEER. The CDR3 contains 17 residues. In nucleotides, the CDR3 is TGCGCCAGCAGCCAAAGACGCGCTAGCGGGGGTCCGGGGGAGCAGTTCTTC. Amino acids: CASSQRRASGGPGEQFF.

This clone showed up just a few times. The CDR3 DNA follows: TGTGCCAGCAGGGGGGGACAGGGCGTTGAAGCTTTCTTT. It is translated as CASRGGQGVEAFF. The chain links TRBV12-3 or TRBV12-4 to TRBJ1-1; 9 bases match TRBD1. V trimming: 6 bases; J trimming: 7 bases; junction bases outside the gene matches: 6. The CDR3 loop spans 13 amino acids.

This chain links TRBV6-1 with TRBJ1-5; D unresolved. The CDR3 extends over 16 amino acids. CDR1 and CDR2 from the germline V gene are MNHNS and SASEGT. The ends were cut back, 2 bases at V and 5 bases at J, with 16 bases in the middle. CDR3 sequence (DNA): TGTGCCAGCAGTGAAAGTGGTCAGTGGGCTGATCAGCCCCAGCATTTT. This encodes CASSESGQWADQPQHF.

This clone showed up just once. The chain is built from TRBV20-1 and TRBJ2-5, with a weak D call TRBD2 (6 bases). Trimming pared 3 bases from V and 1 base from J, leaving 9 bases between. Per germline, CDR1 DFQATT and CDR2 SNEGSKA (reference sequence). The CDR3 extends over 13 amino acids. The CDR3 nucleotides are TGCAGTGCTAGTTGGGGAGGCCAAGAGACCCAGTACTTC. Protein sequence: CSASWGGQETQYF.

This rearrangement joins TRBV19 to TRBJ1-5; 9 nucleotides agree with TRBD1. The germline gives CDR1 LNHDA, CDR2 SQIVND (reference sequence). J gave up 2 bases and V 6 bases, and 11 bases lay outside the gene matches. The CDR3 extends over 17 amino acids. CDR3 sequence (DNA): TGTGCCAGTAGAACAGGGGGCGCAAGACGAGGCAATCAGCCCCAGCATTTT. Translation: CASRTGGARRGNQPQHF. The variable domain in full, with the rest retrieved from reference TRBV19 and TRBJ1-5, is DGGITQSPKYLFRKEGQNVTLSCEQNLNHDAMYWYRQDPGQGLRLIYYSQIVNDFQKGDIAEGYSVSREKKESFPLTVTSAQKNPTAFYLCASRTGGARRGNQPQHFGDGTRLSIL.

The V call is TRBV7-9, the J call TRBJ2-5, with TRBD2 matching 10 bases. In germline, CDR1 is SEHNR, CDR2 FQNEAQ (reference sequence). Trimming removed 6 bases from V and 5 bases from J; junction bases left unmatched: 9. This CDR3 comprises 15 residues. CDR3 protein: CASSRSGGARETQYF. DNA for the CDR3: TGTGCCAGCAGTCGGAGCGGGGGGGCCAGGGAGACCCAGTACTTC.

J is TRBJ1-2 and V is TRBV4-3; 9 bases agree with TRBD1. This CDR3 spans 15 amino acids. The germline CDR1 and CDR2 sequences are LGHNA and YSLEER. V lost 2 bases to trimming and J lost 7 bases; unmatched junction nucleotides: 8. CDR3 in amino acids: CASSQTRQGVAGYTF. The CDR3 DNA follows: TGCGCCAGCAGCCAAACACGACAGGGGGTCGCTGGCTACACCTTC.

The chain recombines TRBV19 with TRBJ1-5; possibly TRBD1 for D (6 bases). Germline CDR1 and CDR2: LNHDA and SQIVND (reference sequence). The V and J ends lost 4 bases and 0 bases respectively, with 10 bases between them. The CDR3 sequence is 15 residues long. CDR3 sequence reads: CASSTTGNSNQPQHF. The CDR3 DNA reads as TGTGCCAGTAGTACAACAGGGAATAGCAATCAGCCCCAGCATTTT.

The chain has TRBV5-1 and TRBJ1-1; tentative D call: TRBD1 (5 bases). The germline CDR1 and CDR2 sequences are SGHRS and YFSETQ. Trimming took 1 base from V and 6 from J, leaving 10 bases between them. The CDR3 extends over 13 amino acids. This chain's CDR3 is CASSLSQGSEAFF. CDR3 in DNA: TGCGCCAGCAGCTTGAGTCAGGGATCTGAAGCTTTCTTT.